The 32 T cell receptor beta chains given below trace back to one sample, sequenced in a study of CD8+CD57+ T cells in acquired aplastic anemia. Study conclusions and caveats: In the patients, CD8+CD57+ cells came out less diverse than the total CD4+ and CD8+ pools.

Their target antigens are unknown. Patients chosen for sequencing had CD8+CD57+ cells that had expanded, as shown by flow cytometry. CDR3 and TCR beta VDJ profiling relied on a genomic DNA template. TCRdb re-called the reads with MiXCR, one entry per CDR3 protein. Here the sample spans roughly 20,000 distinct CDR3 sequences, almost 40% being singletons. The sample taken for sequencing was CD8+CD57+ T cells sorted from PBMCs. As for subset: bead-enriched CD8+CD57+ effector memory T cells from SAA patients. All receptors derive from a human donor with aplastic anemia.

CDR3 DNA: TGTGCCAGCAGCTTGGGGTCTAGCTCCTACGAGCAGTACTTC. This sequence encodes CASSLGSSSYEQYF. The genes are TRBV7-6 and TRBJ2-7; D not resolved. The germline gives CDR1 SGHVS, CDR2 FNYEAQ. Trimming cost V 3 bases and J 0 bases, with 9 bases left between them. The CDR3 totals 14 residues.

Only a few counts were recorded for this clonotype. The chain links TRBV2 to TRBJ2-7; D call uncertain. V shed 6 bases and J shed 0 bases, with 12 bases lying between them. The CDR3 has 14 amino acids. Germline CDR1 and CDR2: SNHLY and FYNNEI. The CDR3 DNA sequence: TGTGCCAGCAGGGGGTTCCAGGACTCCTACGAGCAGTACTTC. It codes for CASRGFQDSYEQYF.

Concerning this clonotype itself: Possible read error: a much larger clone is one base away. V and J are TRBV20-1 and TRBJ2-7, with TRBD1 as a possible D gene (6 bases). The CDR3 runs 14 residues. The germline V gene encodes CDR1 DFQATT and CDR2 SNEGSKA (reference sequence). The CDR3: CSATVRQESYGQYF. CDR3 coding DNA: TGCAGTGCGACCGTTCGACAGGAATCCTACGGGCAGTACTTC.

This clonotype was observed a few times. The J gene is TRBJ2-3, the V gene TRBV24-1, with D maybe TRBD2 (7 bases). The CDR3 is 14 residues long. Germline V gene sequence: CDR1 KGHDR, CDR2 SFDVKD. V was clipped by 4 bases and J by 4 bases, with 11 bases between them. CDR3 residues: CATSESGGADTQYF. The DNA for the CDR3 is TGTGCCACCAGTGAGTCGGGGGGCGCAGATACGCAGTATTTT.

The CDR3 coding sequence is TGTGCCAGCAGTGAAGCGCTTAGGGGGTTTAGGGGAAGGGATGGCTACACCTTC. Its protein product is CASSEALRGFRGRDGYTF. J is TRBJ1-2 and V is TRBV2; a possible D gene is TRBD1 (6 bases). This CDR3 is built from 18 residues. V dropped 0 bases and J dropped 6 bases, with 23 bases sitting between them. Germline assignment: CDR1 SNHLY and CDR2 FYNNEI.

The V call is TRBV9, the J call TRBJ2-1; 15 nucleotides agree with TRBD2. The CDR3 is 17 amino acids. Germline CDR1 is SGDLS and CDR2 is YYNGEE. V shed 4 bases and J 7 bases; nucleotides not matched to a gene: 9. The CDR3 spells CASSSGLAGGYKNEQFF. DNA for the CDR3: TGTGCCAGCAGCTCTGGACTAGCGGGGGGGTACAAGAATGAGCAGTTCTTC.

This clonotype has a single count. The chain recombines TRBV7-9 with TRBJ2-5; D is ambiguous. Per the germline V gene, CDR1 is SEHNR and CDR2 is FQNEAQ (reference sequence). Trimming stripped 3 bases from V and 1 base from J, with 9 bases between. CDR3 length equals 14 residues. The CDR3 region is CASSFGILQETQYF. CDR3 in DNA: TGTGCCAGCAGCTTCGGCATCCTCCAAGAGACCCAGTACTTC.

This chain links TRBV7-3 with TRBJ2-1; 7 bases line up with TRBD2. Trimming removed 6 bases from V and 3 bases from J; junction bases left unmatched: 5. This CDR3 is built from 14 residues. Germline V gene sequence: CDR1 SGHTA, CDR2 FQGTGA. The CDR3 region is CASSPLADYNEQFF. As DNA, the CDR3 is TGTGCCAGCAGTCCTCTAGCGGACTACAATGAGCAGTTCTTC.

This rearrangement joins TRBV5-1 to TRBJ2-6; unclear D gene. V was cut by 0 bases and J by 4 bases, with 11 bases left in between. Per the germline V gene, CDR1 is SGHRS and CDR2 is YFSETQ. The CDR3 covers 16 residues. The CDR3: CASSLGPFDGANVLTF. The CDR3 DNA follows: TGCGCCAGCAGCTTGGGTCCCTTCGACGGGGCCAACGTCCTGACTTTC. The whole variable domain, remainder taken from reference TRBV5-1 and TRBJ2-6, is KAGVTQTPRYLIKTRGQQVTLSCSPISGHRSVSWYQQTPGQGLQFLFEYFSETQRNKGNFPGRFSGRQFSNSRSEMNVSTLELGDSALYLCASSLGPFDGANVLTFGAGSRLTVL.

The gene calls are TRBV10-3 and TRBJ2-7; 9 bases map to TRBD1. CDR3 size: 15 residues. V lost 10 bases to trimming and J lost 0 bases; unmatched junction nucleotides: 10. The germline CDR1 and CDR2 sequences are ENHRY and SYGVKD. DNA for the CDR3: TGTGCCAGCGGTCCGGGACAGGGAAGCTCCTACGAGCAGTACGTC. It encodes CASGPGQGSSYEQYV.

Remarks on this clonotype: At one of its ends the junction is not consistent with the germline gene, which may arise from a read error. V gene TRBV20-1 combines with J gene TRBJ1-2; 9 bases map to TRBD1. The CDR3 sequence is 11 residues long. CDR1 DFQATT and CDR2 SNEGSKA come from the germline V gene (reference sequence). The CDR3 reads CGAPGQGSYTF. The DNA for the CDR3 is TGCGGTGCTCCGGGACAGGGTAGCTACACCTTC.

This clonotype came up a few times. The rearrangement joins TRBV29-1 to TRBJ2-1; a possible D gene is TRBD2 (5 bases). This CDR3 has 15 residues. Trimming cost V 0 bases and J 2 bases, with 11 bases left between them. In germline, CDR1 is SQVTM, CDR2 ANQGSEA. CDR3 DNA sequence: TGCAGCGTTGAAGATCTGGCGGGCGCCTACAATGAGCAGTTCTTC. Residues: CSVEDLAGAYNEQFF.

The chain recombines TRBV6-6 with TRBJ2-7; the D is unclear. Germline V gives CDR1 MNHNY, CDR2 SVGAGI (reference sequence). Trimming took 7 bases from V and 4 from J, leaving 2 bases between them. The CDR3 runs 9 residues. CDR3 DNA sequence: TGTGCCAGCAAGTACGAGCAGTACTTC. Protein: CASKYEQYF.

The CDR3 region is CASSLPDRVKANYGYTF. Written as DNA, the CDR3 is TGTGCCAGCAGTTTACCAGACAGGGTGAAAGCTAACTATGGCTACACCTTC. The rearrangement uses TRBV28 and TRBJ1-2; 7 bases map to TRBD1. V lost 2 bases to trimming and J lost 0 bases; unmatched junction nucleotides: 9. Per the germline V gene, CDR1 is MDHEN and CDR2 is SYDVKM. The CDR3 covers 17 residues.

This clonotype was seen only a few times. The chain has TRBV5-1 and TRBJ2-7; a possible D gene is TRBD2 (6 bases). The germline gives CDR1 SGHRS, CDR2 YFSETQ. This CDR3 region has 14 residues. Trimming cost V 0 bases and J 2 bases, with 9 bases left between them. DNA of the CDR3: TGCGCCAGCAGCTTGGCTCTAGCGCCCTACGAGCAGTACTTC. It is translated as CASSLALAPYEQYF.

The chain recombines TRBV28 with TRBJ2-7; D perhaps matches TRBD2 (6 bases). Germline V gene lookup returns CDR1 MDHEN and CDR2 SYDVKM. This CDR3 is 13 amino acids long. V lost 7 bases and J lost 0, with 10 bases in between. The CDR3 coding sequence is TGTGCCAGCAACGCGGGGAGCTCCTACGAGCAGTACGTC. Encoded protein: CASNAGSSYEQYV.

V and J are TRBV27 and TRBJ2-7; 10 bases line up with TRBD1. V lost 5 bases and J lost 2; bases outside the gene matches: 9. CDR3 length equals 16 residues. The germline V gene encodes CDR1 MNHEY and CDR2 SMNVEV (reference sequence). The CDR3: CASSTPRTGGTYEQYF. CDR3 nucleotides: TGTGCCAGCAGTACCCCGCGGACAGGGGGGACCTACGAGCAGTACTTC.

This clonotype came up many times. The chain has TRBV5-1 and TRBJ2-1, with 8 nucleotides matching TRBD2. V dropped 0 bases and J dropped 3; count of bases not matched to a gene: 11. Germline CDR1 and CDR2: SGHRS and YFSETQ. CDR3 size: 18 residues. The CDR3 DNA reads TGCGCCAGCAGCTTGGTGGGGGATAGCGGGACCTACTACAATGAGCAGTTCTTC. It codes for CASSLVGDSGTYYNEQFF.

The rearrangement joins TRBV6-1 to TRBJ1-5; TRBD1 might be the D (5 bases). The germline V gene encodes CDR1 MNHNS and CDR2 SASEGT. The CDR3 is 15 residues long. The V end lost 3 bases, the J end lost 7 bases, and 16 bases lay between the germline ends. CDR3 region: CASSDSDSSEQPQHF. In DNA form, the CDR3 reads TGTGCCAGCAGTGACAGTGACAGTTCCGAGCAGCCCCAGCATTTT.

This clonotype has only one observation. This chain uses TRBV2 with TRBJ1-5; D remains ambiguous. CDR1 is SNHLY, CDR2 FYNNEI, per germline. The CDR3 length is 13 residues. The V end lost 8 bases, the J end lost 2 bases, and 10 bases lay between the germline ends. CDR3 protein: CASRTRGNQPQHF. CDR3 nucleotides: TGTGCCAGCCGAACCCGGGGCAATCAGCCCCAGCATTTT.

CDR3 sequence: CASDRDRAYEQYF. The CDR3 DNA is TGTGCCAGCGACCGGGACAGAGCCTACGAGCAGTACTTC. This chain connects TRBV7-9 to TRBJ2-7; 7 nucleotides agree with TRBD1. CDR3 length: 13 amino acids. CDR1 is SEHNR and CDR2 is FQNEAQ in the germline V gene (reference sequence). V lost 8 bases to trimming and J lost 2 bases; unmatched junction nucleotides: 6.

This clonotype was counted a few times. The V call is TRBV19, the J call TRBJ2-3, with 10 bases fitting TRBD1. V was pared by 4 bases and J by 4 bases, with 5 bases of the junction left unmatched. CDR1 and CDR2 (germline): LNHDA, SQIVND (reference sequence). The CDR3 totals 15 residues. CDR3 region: CASSRTGGGADTQYF. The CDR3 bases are TGTGCCAGTAGTAGGACAGGGGGGGGCGCAGATACGCAGTATTTT. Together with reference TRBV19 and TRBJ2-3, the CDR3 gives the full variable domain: DGGITQSPKYLFRKEGQNVTLSCEQNLNHDAMYWYRQDPGQGLRLIYYSQIVNDFQKGDIAEGYSVSREKKESFPLTVTSAQKNPTAFYLCASSRTGGGADTQYFGPGTRLTVL.

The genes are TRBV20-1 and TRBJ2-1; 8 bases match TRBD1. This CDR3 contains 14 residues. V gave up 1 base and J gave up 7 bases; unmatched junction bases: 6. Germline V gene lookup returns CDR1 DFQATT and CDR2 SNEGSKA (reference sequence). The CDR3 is CSARGGHRGNEQFF. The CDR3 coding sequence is TGCAGTGCTAGAGGGGGGCACAGGGGGAATGAGCAGTTCTTC.

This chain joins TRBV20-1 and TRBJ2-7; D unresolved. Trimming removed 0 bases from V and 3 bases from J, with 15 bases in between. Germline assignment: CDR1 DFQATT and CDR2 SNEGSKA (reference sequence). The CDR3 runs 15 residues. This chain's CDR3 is CSARDQFRAYYEQYF. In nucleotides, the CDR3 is TGCAGTGCTAGAGATCAGTTCCGGGCCTACTACGAGCAGTACTTC.

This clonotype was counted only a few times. The CDR3 here is CSARDPRVYGYTF. The CDR3 DNA is TGCAGTGCTAGAGATCCCAGGGTTTATGGCTACACCTTC. The genes are TRBV20-1 and TRBJ1-2; possible D gene TRBD1, 5 bases. V was cut by 0 bases and J by 5 bases, with 10 bases left in between. CDR3 size: 13 residues. From germline, CDR1 is DFQATT and CDR2 SNEGSKA (reference sequence).

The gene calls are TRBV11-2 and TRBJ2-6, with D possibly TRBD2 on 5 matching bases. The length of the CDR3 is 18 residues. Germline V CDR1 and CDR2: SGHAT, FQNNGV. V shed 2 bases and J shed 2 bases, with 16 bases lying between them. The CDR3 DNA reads TGTGCCAGCAGCTTATACGAGGGAGTGCTAACTGGGGCCAACGTCCTGACTTTC. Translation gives CASSLYEGVLTGANVLTF. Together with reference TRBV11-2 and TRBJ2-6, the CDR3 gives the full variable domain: EAGVAQSPRYKIIEKRQSVAFWCNPISGHATLYWYQQILGQGPKLLIQFQNNGVVDDSQLPKDRFSAERLKGVDSTLKIQPAKLEDSAVYLCASSLYEGVLTGANVLTFGAGSRLTVL.

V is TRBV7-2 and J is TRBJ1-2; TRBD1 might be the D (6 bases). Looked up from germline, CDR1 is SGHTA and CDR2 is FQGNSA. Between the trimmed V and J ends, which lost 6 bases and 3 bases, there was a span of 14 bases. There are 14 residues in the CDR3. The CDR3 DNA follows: TGTGCCAGCAGGACCGGGGGGGGCTACTATGGCTACACCTTC. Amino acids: CASRTGGGYYGYTF.

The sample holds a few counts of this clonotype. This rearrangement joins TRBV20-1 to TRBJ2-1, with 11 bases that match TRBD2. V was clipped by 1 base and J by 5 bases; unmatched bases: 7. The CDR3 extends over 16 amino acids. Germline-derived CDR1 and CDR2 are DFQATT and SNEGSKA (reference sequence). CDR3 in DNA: TGCAGTGCTAGAGGATCTAGCGGGAGGATCCACAATGAGCAGTTCTTC. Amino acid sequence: CSARGSSGRIHNEQFF.

The CDR3 sequence is CASSPTGDGPGGGELFF. CDR3 nucleotides: TGTGCCAGCAGCCCAACCGGGGACGGCCCCGGGGGCGGGGAGCTGTTTTTT. The chain employs TRBV6-4 and TRBJ2-2; maybe TRBD2 (6 bases). Germline loops: CDR1 MRHNA, CDR2 SNTAGT. The V end was cut by 6 bases, the J end by 7 bases, with 24 bases between. CDR3 length equals 17 residues.

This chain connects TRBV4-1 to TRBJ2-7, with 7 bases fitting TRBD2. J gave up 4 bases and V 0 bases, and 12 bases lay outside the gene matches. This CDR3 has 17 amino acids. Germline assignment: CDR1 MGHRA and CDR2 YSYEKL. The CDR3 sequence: CASSQDFMAGVGYEQYF. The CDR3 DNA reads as TGCGCCAGCAGCCAAGATTTTATGGCGGGAGTGGGGTACGAGCAGTACTTC.

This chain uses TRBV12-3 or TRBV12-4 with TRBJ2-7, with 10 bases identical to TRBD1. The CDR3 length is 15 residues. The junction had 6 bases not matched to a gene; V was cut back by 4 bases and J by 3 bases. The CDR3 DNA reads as TGTGCCAGCAGTTCTACCGGGACAGGGGACTACGAGCAGTACTTC. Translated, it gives CASSSTGTGDYEQYF.

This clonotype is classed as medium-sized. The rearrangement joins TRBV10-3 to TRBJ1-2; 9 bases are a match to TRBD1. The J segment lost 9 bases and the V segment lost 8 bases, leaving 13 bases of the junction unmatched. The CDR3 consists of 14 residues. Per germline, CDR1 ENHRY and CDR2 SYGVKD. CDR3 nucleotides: TGTGCCATCTCACCGGGACAGGGACCCGTACGCTACACCTTC. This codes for CAISPGQGPVRYTF.